Given below is one T cell receptor beta chain in context. How the authors handled the data: The authors estimated nucleated cell counts from reference gene primer amplification. Using immunoSEQ multiplex PCR, the repertoire was profiled, and TCRdb retains in-frame clones only, with some absent. D and trimming were read from the DNA, whereas the V and J calls and clone size are those reported in that table. The sample holds 200,000 to 250,000 clones, approximately 79% seen once. These data belong to a study of blood T cell repertoires in COVID-19. Overall study: Whether acute or convalescent, the COVID-19 samples came from the United States, Italy and Spain. Sources were T cells, B-cell-depleted T cells, or PBMCs; the material itself was cDNA or gDNA.

Sequencing input: peripheral blood. The sequence was collected from an elderly woman with active or convalescent COVID-19.

In DNA, the CDR3 is TGTGCCAGCAGTGAAGCGAGGAAGACAGCAGAAGCTTTCTTT. Translating gives CASSEARKTAEAFF. This chain connects TRBV6-1 to TRBJ1-1; D is perhaps TRBD1 (5 bases). Trimming took off 0 bases at V and 8 bases at J, with 13 bases between the two ends. Looked up from germline, CDR1 is MNHNS and CDR2 is SASEGT. CDR3 length equals 14 residues.